What follows are 8 T cell receptor beta chains derived from one specimen sequenced in a study of OX40 agonist ivuxolimab in advanced cancers. Clones were read by immunoSEQ multiplex PCR, and TCRdb kept only the in-frame ones, dropping some. The repertoire holds roughly 80,000 clones, 85% to 95% seen once, with approximately 14% in the top ten. Here the sequenced sample was CD4+ or CD8+ T cells sorted from blood, taken in a trial of the OX40 agonist ivuxolimab. Receptors originate from an adult with an advanced solid tumor such as melanoma, head and neck, liver or kidney cancer.

V and J are TRBV7-2 and TRBJ2-7; 7 bases match TRBD2. With 5 bases clipped from V and 3 bases from J, the junction kept 13 bases outside the gene matches. The CDR3 spans 16 residues. Germline V gene lookup returns CDR1 SGHTA and CDR2 FQGNSA. DNA for the CDR3: TGTGCCAGCAGCCCAACGATCCGGGGGGTAGGCTACGAGCAGTACTTC. Encoded protein: CASSPTIRGVGYEQYF.

The chain uses TRBV5-4 and TRBJ1-2; D not certain. CDR1 and CDR2 (germline): SGHNT, YYREEE (reference sequence). The length of the CDR3 is 13 residues. The V end was cut by 4 bases, the J end by 6 bases, with 13 bases between. The CDR3 sequence: CASSITLDDGYTF. The CDR3, as DNA: TGTGCCAGCAGCATTACCTTGGATGATGGCTACACCTTC.

This clone was counted once. The J gene is TRBJ1-1, the V gene TRBV7-3; no firm D call. The V end lost 5 bases, the J end lost 0 bases, and 22 bases lay between the germline ends. Germline CDR1 is SGHTA and CDR2 is FQGTGA. The CDR3 is 18 amino acids. The CDR3 loop reads CASSPLGQDPLMNTEAFF. CDR3 bases: TGTGCCAGCAGCCCACTTGGGCAGGACCCACTCATGAACACTGAAGCTTTCTTT.

The chain employs TRBV27 and TRBJ2-3, with 10 bases that match TRBD2. There are 17 residues in the CDR3. J gave up 6 bases and V 2 bases, and 11 bases lay outside the gene matches. In germline, CDR1 is MNHEY, CDR2 SMNVEV (reference sequence). CDR3 sequence reads: CASSLPPAGGPGDTQYF. The CDR3 bases are TGTGCCAGCAGTTTACCCCCAGCGGGGGGGCCAGGGGATACGCAGTATTTT.

The gene calls are TRBV11-2 and TRBJ1-4, with D possibly being TRBD1 (5 bases). The CDR3 runs 16 residues. V gave up 1 base and J gave up 7 bases, with 16 bases separating them. The germline V gene encodes CDR1 SGHAT and CDR2 FQNNGV. DNA of the CDR3: TGTGCCAGCAGCTTAGGGTCAGGGTGGGGTACTGAAAAACTGTTTTTT. It yields the protein CASSLGSGWGTEKLFF.

The chain is built from TRBV4-1 and TRBJ2-3; 8 bases agree with TRBD2. The germline V gene encodes CDR1 MGHRA and CDR2 YSYEKL. Trimming cost V 0 bases and J 0 bases; bases outside gene matches: 2. This CDR3 is 16 amino acids long. CDR3 sequence: CASSQETSASTDTQYF. The CDR3 nucleotides are TGCGCCAGCAGCCAAGAGACTAGCGCTAGCACAGATACGCAGTATTTT.

The chain joins TRBV11-2 to TRBJ2-2; D unclear. Looked up from germline, CDR1 is SGHAT and CDR2 is FQNNGV. This CDR3 has 13 residues. V shed 7 bases and J shed 2 bases, with 8 bases lying between them. The CDR3 protein is CASMTANTGELFF. The CDR3 DNA sequence: TGTGCCAGCATGACCGCAAACACCGGGGAGCTGTTTTTT.

The chain recombines TRBV4-3 with TRBJ2-2; D unresolved. V gave up 4 bases and J gave up 8 bases, with 23 bases separating them. Germline V gene sequence: CDR1 LGHNA, CDR2 YSLEER. CDR3 length equals 17 residues. In DNA, the CDR3 is TGCGCCAGCAGCCGCGACATTTCCGGGTCCCTTAGAGGGGAGCTGTTTTTT. It specifies CASSRDISGSLRGELFF.